This T cell receptor beta chain was sequenced in a study of T cell repertoires in cytomegalovirus infection. Whole-study context: Carrying CMV and the relevant HLA type showed in public TCR beta signatures.

Study results and limitations: CMV-specific HLA-C-restricted TCR beta clonotypes dominated the ex vivo response.

This clonotype came up a few times. No antigen is known for it. MiXCR, applied by TCRdb to the reads, yields one record per CDR3 protein. The sample holds 85,000 to 130,000 distinct CDR3 sequences; around a quarter are singletons and the top ten take around 42%. The sequencing sample was made of CD8+ T cells from PBMCs. The receptor was isolated from a human donor in good health (CMV status not recorded). Some clones in this sample may be carry-over from other donors' samples.

This CDR3 is CASSPSYQPQHF. The CDR3 region has the DNA TGTGCCAGCAGTCCCTCCTATCAGCCCCAGCATTTT. This rearrangement joins TRBV12-3 or TRBV12-4 to TRBJ1-5, with D unresolved. Trimming removed 5 bases at V and 5 bases at J, with 7 bases between. The CDR3 length is 12 residues.